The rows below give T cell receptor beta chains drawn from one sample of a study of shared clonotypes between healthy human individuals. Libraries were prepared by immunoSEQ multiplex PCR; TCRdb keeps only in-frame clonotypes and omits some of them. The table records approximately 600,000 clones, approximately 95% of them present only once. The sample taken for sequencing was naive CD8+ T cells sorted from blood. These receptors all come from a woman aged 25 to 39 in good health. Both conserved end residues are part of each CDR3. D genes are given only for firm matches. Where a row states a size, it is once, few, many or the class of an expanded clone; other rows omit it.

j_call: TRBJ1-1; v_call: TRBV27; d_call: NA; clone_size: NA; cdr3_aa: CASSLSAGTEAFF; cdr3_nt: TGTGCCAGCAGTTTATCAGCGGGGACTGAAGCTTTCTTT
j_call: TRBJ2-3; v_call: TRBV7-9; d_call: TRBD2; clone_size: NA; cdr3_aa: CASSFLAGRTDTQYF; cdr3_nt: TGTGCCAGCAGCTTCTTAGCGGGAAGGACAGATACGCAGTATTTT
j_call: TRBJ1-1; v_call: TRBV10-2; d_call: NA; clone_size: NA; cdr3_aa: CASSDGVTEAFF; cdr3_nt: TGCGCCAGCAGTGACGGGGTGACTGAAGCTTTCTTT
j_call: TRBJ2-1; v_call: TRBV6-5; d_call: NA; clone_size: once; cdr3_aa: CASSYGGHEQFF; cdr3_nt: TGTGCCAGCAGTTACGGCGGGCATGAGCAGTTCTTC
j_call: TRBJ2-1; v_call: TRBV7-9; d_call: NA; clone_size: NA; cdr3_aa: CASSLPSWLTGEQFF; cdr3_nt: TGTGCCAGCAGCTTACCTAGCTGGCTAACTGGTGAGCAGTTCTTC
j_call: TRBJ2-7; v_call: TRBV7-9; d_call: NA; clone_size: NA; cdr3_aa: CASSSATSYEQYF; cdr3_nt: TGTGCCAGCAGCTCGGCCACCTCCTACGAGCAGTACTTC
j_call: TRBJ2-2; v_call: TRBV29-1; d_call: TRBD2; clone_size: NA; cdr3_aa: CSVDAGGSEGLAGVELFF; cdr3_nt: TGCAGCGTTGACGCAGGGGGAAGTGAGGGACTAGCGGGAGTAGAGCTGTTTTTT
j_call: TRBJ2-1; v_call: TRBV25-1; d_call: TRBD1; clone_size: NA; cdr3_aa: CARRGRLGSGSYNEQFF; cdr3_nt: TGTGCCAGGAGGGGGCGATTGGGCTCGGGCTCCTACAATGAGCAGTTCTTC
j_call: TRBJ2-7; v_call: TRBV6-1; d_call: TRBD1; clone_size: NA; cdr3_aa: CASSDFIDRDRWYEQYF; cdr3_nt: TGTGCCAGCAGTGACTTTATTGACCGGGACAGGTGGTACGAGCAGTACTTC
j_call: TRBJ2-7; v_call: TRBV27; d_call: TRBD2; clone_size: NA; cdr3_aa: CASGLAGTYEQYF; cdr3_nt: TGTGCCAGCGGGCTAGCGGGAACCTACGAGCAGTACTTC
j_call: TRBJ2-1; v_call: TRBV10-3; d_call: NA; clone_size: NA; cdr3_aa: CAISDSAAADEQFF; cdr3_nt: TGTGCCATCAGTGATTCGGCCGCTGCCGATGAGCAGTTCTTC
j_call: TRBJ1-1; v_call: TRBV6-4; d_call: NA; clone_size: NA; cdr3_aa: CASSDTKMGQTEAFF; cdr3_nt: TGTGCCAGCAGTGACACCAAAATGGGGCAGACTGAAGCTTTCTTT
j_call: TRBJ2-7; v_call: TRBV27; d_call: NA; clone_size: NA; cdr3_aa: CASSPGRSYEQYF; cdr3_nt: TGTGCCAGCAGCCCAGGAAGATCCTACGAGCAGTACTTC
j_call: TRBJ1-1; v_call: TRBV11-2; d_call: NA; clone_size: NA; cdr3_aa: CASTKGEDTEAFF; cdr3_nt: TGTGCCAGCACCAAGGGGGAGGACACTGAAGCTTTCTTT
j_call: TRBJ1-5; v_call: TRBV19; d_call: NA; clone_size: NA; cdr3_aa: CASSIFSADSNQPQHF; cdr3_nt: TGTGCCAGTAGTATTTTCAGCGCCGATAGCAATCAGCCCCAGCATTTT
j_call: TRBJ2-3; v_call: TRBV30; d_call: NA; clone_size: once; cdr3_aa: CAWLGKIFPVAQYF; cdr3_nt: TGTGCCTGGCTAGGGAAAATATTCCCCGTCGCGCAGTATTTT
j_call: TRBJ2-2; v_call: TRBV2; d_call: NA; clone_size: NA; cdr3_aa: CASSVLPATGELFF; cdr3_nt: TGTGCCAGCAGTGTCCTCCCCGCCACCGGGGAGCTGTTTTTT
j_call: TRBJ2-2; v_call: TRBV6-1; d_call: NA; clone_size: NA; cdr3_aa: CASSEASSQNWHGELFF; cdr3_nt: TGTGCCAGCAGTGAAGCGAGCTCACAGAACTGGCACGGGGAGCTGTTTTTT
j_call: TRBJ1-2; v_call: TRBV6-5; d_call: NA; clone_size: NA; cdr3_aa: CASSYRGGRGYTF; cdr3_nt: TGTGCCAGCAGTTACCGGGGCGGGAGAGGCTACACCTTC
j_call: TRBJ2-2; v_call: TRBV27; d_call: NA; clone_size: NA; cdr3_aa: CASSLGVTGELFF; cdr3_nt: TGTGCCAGCAGTTTGGGTGTCACCGGGGAGCTGTTTTTT
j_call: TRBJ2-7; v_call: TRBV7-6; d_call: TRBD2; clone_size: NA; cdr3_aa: CASSLGLAGSSYEQYF; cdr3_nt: TGTGCCAGCAGCTTAGGGTTAGCGGGAAGCTCCTACGAGCAGTACTTC
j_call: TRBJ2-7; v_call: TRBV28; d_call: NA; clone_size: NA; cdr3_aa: CASSFASYEQYF; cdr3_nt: TGTGCCAGCAGCTTCGCCTCCTACGAGCAGTACTTC
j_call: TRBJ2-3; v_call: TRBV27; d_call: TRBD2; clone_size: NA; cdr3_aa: CASRPGTSGSRGTQYF; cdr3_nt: TGTGCCAGCAGGCCCGGGACTAGCGGGAGTCGAGGTACGCAGTATTTT
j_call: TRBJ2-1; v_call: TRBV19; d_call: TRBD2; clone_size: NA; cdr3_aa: CASSPQLAGDLDEQFF; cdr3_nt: TGTGCCAGTAGCCCACAACTAGCGGGAGATCTAGATGAGCAGTTCTTC
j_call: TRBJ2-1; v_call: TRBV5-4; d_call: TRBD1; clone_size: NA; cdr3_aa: CASSARTGQGRGEQFF; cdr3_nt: TGTGCCAGCAGCGCCAGAACGGGACAGGGCAGGGGTGAGCAGTTCTTC
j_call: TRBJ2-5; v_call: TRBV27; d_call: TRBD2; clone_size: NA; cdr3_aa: CASSLFAGEGETQYF; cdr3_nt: TGTGCCAGCAGTTTATTTGCGGGAGAGGGTGAGACCCAGTACTTC
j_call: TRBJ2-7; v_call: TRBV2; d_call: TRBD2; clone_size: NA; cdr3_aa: CASSEAGEGRTSTYEQYF; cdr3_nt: TGTGCCAGCAGTGAAGCGGGGGAGGGGCGTACCTCAACCTACGAGCAGTACTTC
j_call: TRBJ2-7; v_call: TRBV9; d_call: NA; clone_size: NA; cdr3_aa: CASSVGGGATYEQYF; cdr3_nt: TGTGCCAGCAGCGTAGGAGGAGGCGCGACCTACGAGCAGTACTTC
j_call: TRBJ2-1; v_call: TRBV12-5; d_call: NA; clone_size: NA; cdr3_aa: CASGYGNEQFF; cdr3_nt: TGTGCTAGTGGTTATGGTAATGAGCAGTTCTTC
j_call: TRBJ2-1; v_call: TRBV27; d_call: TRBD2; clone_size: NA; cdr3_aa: CASSLSGRPISYNEQFF; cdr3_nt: TGTGCCAGCAGCCTTAGCGGGAGGCCCATCTCCTACAATGAGCAGTTCTTC
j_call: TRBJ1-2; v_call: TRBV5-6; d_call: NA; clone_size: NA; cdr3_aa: CASSPDTNYGYTF; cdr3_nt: TGTGCCAGCAGCCCGGACACTAACTATGGCTACACCTTC
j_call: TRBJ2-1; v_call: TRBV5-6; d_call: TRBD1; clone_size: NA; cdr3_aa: CASTQGSTNEQFF; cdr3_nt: TGTGCCAGCACACAGGGGTCAACCAATGAGCAGTTCTTC
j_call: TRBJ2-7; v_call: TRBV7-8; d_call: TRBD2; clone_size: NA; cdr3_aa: CASSFSGSGYEQYF; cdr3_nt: TGTGCCAGCAGCTTCAGCGGGAGTGGATACGAGCAGTACTTC
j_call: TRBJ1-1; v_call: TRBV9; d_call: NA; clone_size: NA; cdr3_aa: CASSVGPATREAFF; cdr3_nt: TGTGCCAGCAGCGTAGGACCGGCAACAAGGGAAGCTTTCTTT
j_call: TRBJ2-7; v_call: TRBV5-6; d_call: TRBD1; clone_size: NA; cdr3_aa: CASSPGTGGSYEQYF; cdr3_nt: TGTGCCAGCAGCCCCGGGACAGGTGGGAGCTACGAGCAGTACTTC
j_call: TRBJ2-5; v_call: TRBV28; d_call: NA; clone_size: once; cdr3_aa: CASSPLEGAQETQYF; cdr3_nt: TGTGCCAGCAGTCCCCTGGAGGGGGCGCAAGAGACCCAGTACTTC
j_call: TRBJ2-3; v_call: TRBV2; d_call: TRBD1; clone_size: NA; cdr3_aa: CASRERQGMGTDTQYF; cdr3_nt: TGTGCCAGCAGGGAAAGACAGGGGATGGGCACAGATACGCAGTATTTT
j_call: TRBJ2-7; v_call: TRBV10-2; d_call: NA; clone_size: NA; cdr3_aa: CASSEMDRSEQYF; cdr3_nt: TGCGCCAGCAGTGAGATGGACCGGTCGGAGCAGTACTTC
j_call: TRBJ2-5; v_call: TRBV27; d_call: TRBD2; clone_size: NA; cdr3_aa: CASSPKPRLAGAPQETQYF; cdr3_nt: TGTGCCAGCAGTCCCAAGCCCCGACTAGCGGGAGCTCCCCAAGAGACCCAGTACTTC
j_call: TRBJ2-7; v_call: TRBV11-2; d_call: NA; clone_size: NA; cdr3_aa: CASSQFERAPSYEQYF; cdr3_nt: TGTGCCAGCAGCCAATTTGAGCGGGCCCCCTCCTACGAGCAGTACTTC
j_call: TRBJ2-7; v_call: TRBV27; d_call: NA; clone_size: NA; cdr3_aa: CASSPGGTVYEQYF; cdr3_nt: TGTGCCAGCAGTCCGGGGGGGACAGTCTACGAGCAGTACTTC
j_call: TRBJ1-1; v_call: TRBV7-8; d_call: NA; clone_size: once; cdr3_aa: CASSADRWGNTEAFF; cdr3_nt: TGTGCCAGCAGCGCCGACAGGTGGGGAAACACTGAAGCTTTCTTT
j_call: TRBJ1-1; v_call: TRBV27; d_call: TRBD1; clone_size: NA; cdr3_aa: CASSLPRDRVKDTEAFF; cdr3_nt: TGTGCCAGCAGTCTCCCCCGGGACAGGGTAAAGGACACTGAAGCTTTCTTT
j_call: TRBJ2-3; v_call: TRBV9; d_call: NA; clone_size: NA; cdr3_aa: CASSVGTGTDTQYF; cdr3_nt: TGTGCCAGCAGCGTAGGGACTGGCACAGATACGCAGTATTTT
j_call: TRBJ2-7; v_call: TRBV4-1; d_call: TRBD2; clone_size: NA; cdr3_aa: CASSRQREMKSYEQYF; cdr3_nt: TGCGCCAGCAGCCGTCAGCGGGAGATGAAATCCTACGAGCAGTACTTC
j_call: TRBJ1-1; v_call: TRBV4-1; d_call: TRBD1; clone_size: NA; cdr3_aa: CASSPVQGSTEAFF; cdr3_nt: TGCGCCAGCAGCCCAGTACAGGGGAGCACTGAAGCTTTCTTT
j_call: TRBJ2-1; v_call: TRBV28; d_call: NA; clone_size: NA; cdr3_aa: CASSYHVGSYNEQFF; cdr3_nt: TGTGCCAGCAGTTACCACGTGGGCTCCTACAATGAGCAGTTCTTC
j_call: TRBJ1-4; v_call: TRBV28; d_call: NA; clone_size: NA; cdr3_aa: CASNPVWDDSGEKLFF; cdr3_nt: TGTGCCAGCAACCCGGTGTGGGACGACAGTGGAGAAAAACTGTTTTTT
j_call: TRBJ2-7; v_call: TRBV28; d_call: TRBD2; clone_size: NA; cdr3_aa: CASSLRSGLAIAYEQYF; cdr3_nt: TGTGCCAGCAGTTTACGTTCGGGACTAGCGATAGCCTACGAGCAGTACTTC
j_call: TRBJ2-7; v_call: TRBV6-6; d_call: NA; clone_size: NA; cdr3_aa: CASSYGGESYEQYF; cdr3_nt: TGTGCCAGCAGTTATGGCGGGGAATCGTACGAGCAGTACTTC
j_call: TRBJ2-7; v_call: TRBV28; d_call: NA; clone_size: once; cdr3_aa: CASSPVGGTRNEQYF; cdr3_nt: TGTGCCAGCAGTCCGGTGGGGGGAACAAGAAACGAGCAGTACTTC
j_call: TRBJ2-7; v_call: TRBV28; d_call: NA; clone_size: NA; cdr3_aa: CASSRLPMDQTYEQYF; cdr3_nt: TGTGCCAGCAGTAGATTACCGATGGACCAGACCTACGAGCAGTACTTC
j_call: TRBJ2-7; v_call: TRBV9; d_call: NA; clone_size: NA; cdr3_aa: CASSVEGENYEQYF; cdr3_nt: TGTGCCAGCAGCGTAGAGGGAGAGAACTACGAGCAGTACTTC
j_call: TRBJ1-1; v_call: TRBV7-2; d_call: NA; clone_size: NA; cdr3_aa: CASSSGGSWNTEAFF; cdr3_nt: TGTGCCAGCAGCTCGGGAGGGAGTTGGAACACTGAAGCTTTCTTT
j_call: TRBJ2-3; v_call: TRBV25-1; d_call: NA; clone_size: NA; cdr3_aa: CASSESRDTQYF; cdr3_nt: TGTGCCAGCAGTGAATCTCGAGATACGCAGTATTTT
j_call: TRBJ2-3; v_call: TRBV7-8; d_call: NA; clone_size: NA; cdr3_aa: CASSFGGVWDTQYF; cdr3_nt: TGTGCCAGCAGCTTTGGCGGAGTATGGGATACGCAGTATTTT
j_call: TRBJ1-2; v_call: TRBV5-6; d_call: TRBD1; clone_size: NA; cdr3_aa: CASSWGIDRGGYTF; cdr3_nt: TGTGCCAGCAGCTGGGGGATTGACAGGGGCGGCTACACCTTC
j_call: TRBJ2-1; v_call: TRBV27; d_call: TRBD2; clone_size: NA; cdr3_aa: CASSSGTSGRDEQFF; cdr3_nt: TGTGCCAGCAGTTCCGGGACTAGCGGGAGGGATGAGCAGTTCTTC
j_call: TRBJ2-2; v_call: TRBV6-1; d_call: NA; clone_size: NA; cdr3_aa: CASSGTTGELFF; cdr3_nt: TGTGCCAGCAGTGGTACCACCGGGGAGCTGTTTTTT